The next 19 T cell receptor beta chains were all read from a single sample in a study of cytomegalovirus exposure and HLA in healthy donors. A multiplex PCR was run with 60 Vbeta primers and 13 Jbeta primers. Libraries were prepared by immunoSEQ multiplex PCR; TCRdb keeps only in-frame clonotypes and omits some of them. The table includes 200,000 to 250,000 clones, approximately 78% detected once. Sequencing used PBMCs. These receptors all stem from a male donor in good health and CMV-seronegative.

The V gene is TRBV25-1, the J gene TRBJ2-5; 10 bases line up with TRBD2. The last part of the DNA fits TRBJ2-7 better; the J call may be wrong. The CDR3 extends over 14 amino acids. Germline loops: CDR1 MGHDK, CDR2 SYGVNS. The CDR3, as DNA: TGTGCCAGCAGTGAAATAGCGGGAGGTTACGAGCAGTACTTC. It specifies CASSEIAGGYEQYF.

The V call is TRBV7-3, the J call TRBJ1-2; TRBD1 matches 8 bases. The V gene's germline CDR1 is SGHTA and CDR2 FQGTGA. V lost 6 bases, J lost 11 bases, and 14 bases stayed unmatched. This CDR3 contains 14 residues. This chain's CDR3 is CASSSSGGEAGYTF. DNA of the CDR3: TGTGCCAGCAGTTCCTCAGGGGGCGAAGCTGGGTACACCTTC.

V is TRBV7-8 and J is TRBJ1-5, with TRBD1 as a possible D gene (6 bases). Trimming shortened V by 5 bases and J by 4 bases, and 15 bases separated the two germline ends. CDR1 is SGHVS, CDR2 FQNEAQ, per germline. This CDR3 region has 15 residues. The CDR3 bases are TGTGCCAGCAGCCGTGGCGGGGGGGCGAATCAGCCCCAGCATTTT. This codes for CASSRGGGANQPQHF.

This clone was picked up a small number of times. The chain has TRBV2 and TRBJ1-4; TRBD1 matches at 7 bases. Trimming took 6 bases from V and 5 from J; bases not matched to a gene: 3. The germline V gene encodes CDR1 SNHLY and CDR2 FYNNEI. This CDR3 comprises 13 residues. The CDR3 sequence is CASSGDRNEKLFF. DNA for the CDR3: TGTGCCAGCAGCGGGGACAGAAATGAAAAACTGTTTTTT.

The chain combines TRBV9 with TRBJ2-7; D might be TRBD2 (5 bases). Per the germline V gene, CDR1 is SGDLS and CDR2 is YYNGEE. The CDR3 runs 15 residues. The V gene lost 4 bases and the J gene lost 3 bases, with 17 bases spanning the gap. The DNA for the CDR3 is TGTGCCAGCAGCCCCAACCCGGGATCCCACTACGAGCAGTACTTC. This encodes CASSPNPGSHYEQYF. Variable domain in full (rest from reference TRBV9 and TRBJ2-7): DSGVTQTPKHLITATGQRVTLRCSPRSGDLSVYWYQQSLDQGLQFLIQYYNGEERAKGNILERFSAQQFPDLHSELNLSSLELGDSALYFCASSPNPGSHYEQYFGPGTRLTVT.

The CDR3 reads CASSLEGQRNYEQYF. CDR3 nucleotides: TGCGCCAGCAGCTTGGAGGGACAGCGAAACTACGAGCAGTACTTC. The chain links TRBV5-1 to TRBJ2-7; 7 bases match TRBD1. Germline CDR1 is SGHRS and CDR2 is YFSETQ. Trimming cost V 0 bases and J 3 bases; bases outside gene matches: 6. The CDR3 length is 15 residues.

This clone has only a few counts. This rearrangement joins TRBV7-6 to TRBJ1-1; D is undetermined. Germline V gives CDR1 SGHVS, CDR2 FNYEAQ. V gave up 5 bases and J gave up 0 bases, with 7 bases separating them. The CDR3 has 13 residues. CDR3 residues: CASSPLVNTEAFF. CDR3 DNA sequence: TGTGCCAGCAGCCCATTAGTGAACACTGAAGCTTTCTTT.

The chain couples TRBV7-3 to TRBJ2-7, with D perhaps matching TRBD2 (7 bases). The ends were cut back, 1 base at V and 6 bases at J, with 22 bases in the middle. The germline V gene encodes CDR1 SGHTA and CDR2 FQGTGA. The CDR3 is made up of 17 amino acids. As DNA, the CDR3 is TGTGCCAGCAGCTTAAAGGGGGGGATACAGGGAATAAGCGAGCAGTACTTC. Residues: CASSLKGGIQGISEQYF.

The rearrangement uses TRBV5-1 and TRBJ1-2; TRBD1 aligns across 12 bases. CDR1 is SGHRS, CDR2 YFSETQ, per germline. CDR3 length: 14 amino acids. V lost 3 bases and J lost 8; bases outside the gene matches: 5. CDR3 bases: TGCGCCAGCAGCTGGGGACAGGGGGCGAGGGGCTACACCTTC. It specifies CASSWGQGARGYTF.

In the case of this clone: Other DNA sequences in this specimen translate into the identical CDR3. The chain carries TRBV28 and TRBJ2-7, with 8 bases lining up with TRBD1. Germline V lookup: CDR1 MDHEN, CDR2 SYDVKM. With V trimmed by 3 bases and J by 2 bases, 3 bases remained unmatched. This CDR3 spans 14 amino acids. CDR3 DNA sequence: TGTGCCAGCAGTTTGGCAGGGGGCCCCTACGAGCAGTACTTC. Its protein is CASSLAGGPYEQYF.

The genes are TRBV9 and TRBJ2-5, with TRBD2 identical over 7 bases. J gave up 3 bases and V 3 bases, and 5 bases lay outside the gene matches. This CDR3 contains 14 residues. Per germline, CDR1 SGDLS and CDR2 YYNGEE. The CDR3 sequence is CASSAQRGEETQYF. In DNA form, the CDR3 reads TGTGCCAGCAGCGCTCAGCGGGGTGAAGAGACCCAGTACTTC.

This chain connects TRBV18 to TRBJ2-6, with a possible D match to TRBD1 (6 bases). CDR1 is KGHSH and CDR2 is LQKENI in the germline V gene. V shed 4 bases and J shed 0 bases, with 13 bases lying between them. The CDR3 length is 17 residues. CDR3 nucleotide sequence: TGTGCCAGCTCACGACAACAGGGATCCTCTGGGGCCAACGTCCTGACTTTC. It encodes CASSRQQGSSGANVLTF.

This chain uses TRBV19 with TRBJ2-7, with TRBD2 matching over 7 bases. The V and J ends lost 6 bases and 2 bases, in that order; junction bases with no gene match: 4. The CDR3 has 13 residues. Looked up from germline, CDR1 is LNHDA and CDR2 is SQIVND (reference sequence). In nucleotides, the CDR3 is TGTGCCAGTAGCCCTACTAGCGCCTACGAGCAGTACTTC. Amino acid sequence: CASSPTSAYEQYF.

The chain is built from TRBV5-4 and TRBJ2-1, with TRBD2 matching 9 bases. From germline, CDR1 is SGHNT and CDR2 YYREEE (reference sequence). The CDR3 spans 15 residues. Germline trimming cut 2 bases from V and 5 bases from J; bases unmatched to any gene: 5. The CDR3 nucleotides read TGTGCCAGCAGCTTTTCACTAGCGGGTAACAATGAGCAGTTCTTC. Translated: CASSFSLAGNNEQFF.

V and J are TRBV28 and TRBJ2-7, with 9 bases matching TRBD1. V was clipped by 5 bases and J by 4 bases; unmatched bases: 9. The CDR3 covers 15 residues. Looked up from germline, CDR1 is MDHEN and CDR2 is SYDVKM. The CDR3 sequence is CASSNTGTGLYEQYF. The CDR3 DNA reads as TGTGCCAGCAGTAATACCGGGACAGGGCTATACGAGCAGTACTTC.

The rearrangement joins TRBV10-2 to TRBJ2-7; D gene uncertain. Germline CDR1 and CDR2: WSHSY and SAAADI. Trimming stripped 6 bases from V and 2 bases from J, with 5 bases between. The CDR3 has 11 residues. The CDR3 loop is CASRLAYEQYF. The CDR3 bases are TGCGCCAGCAGACTGGCCTACGAGCAGTACTTC.

The chain has TRBV7-8 and TRBJ2-2, with 7 bases identical to TRBD2. The germline CDR1 and CDR2 sequences are SGHVS and FQNEAQ. The CDR3 loop spans 15 amino acids. V dropped 5 bases and J dropped 7; count of bases not matched to a gene: 10. CDR3 sequence reads: CASSPLAGEGGELFF. The DNA of the CDR3 is TGTGCCAGCAGCCCCCTGGCGGGAGAAGGCGGGGAGCTGTTTTTT. The full variable domain, its missing parts supplied by reference TRBV7-8 and TRBJ2-2, is GAGVSQSPRYKVAKRGQDVALRCDPISGHVSLFWYQQALGQGPEFLTYFQNEAQLDKSGLPSDRFFAERPEGSVSTLKIQRTQQEDSAVYLCASSPLAGEGGELFFGEGSRLTVL.

The chain is built from TRBV27 and TRBJ2-3, with D unclear. The CDR3 has 15 residues. V lost 2 bases and J lost 2, with 11 bases in between. Looked up from germline, CDR1 is MNHEY and CDR2 is SMNVEV (reference sequence). The CDR3 region is CASSLDAVHTDTQYF. DNA for the CDR3: TGTGCCAGCAGTTTAGATGCGGTACACACAGATACGCAGTATTTT.

In DNA, the CDR3 is TGTGCCAGTAGTATGGCGGCCTCGGGAGGGATGGAGACCCAGTACTTC. This codes for CASSMAASGGMETQYF. This rearrangement joins TRBV19 to TRBJ2-5; 8 bases map to TRBD2. This CDR3 spans 16 amino acids. The V and J ends lost 3 bases and 5 bases, in that order; junction bases with no gene match: 11. The germline V gene encodes CDR1 LNHDA and CDR2 SQIVND (reference sequence).